A single sample is the source of the 13 T cell receptor beta chains below, sequenced in a study of cytomegalovirus exposure and HLA in healthy donors. Both 60 Vbeta primers and 13 Jbeta primers went into the PCR. Sequencing used immunoSEQ multiplex PCR; TCRdb keeps in-frame clones, though not all of them. The data contain about 110,000 clones, around 75% of them seen just once; the ten biggest clones take up around 0.9%. The sample was PBMCs. The receptors derive from a woman in her thirties in good health and CMV-seronegative.

This clone was counted a single time. The V gene is TRBV6-6, the J gene TRBJ2-1; D is possibly TRBD1 (5 bases). Germline V gene sequence: CDR1 MNHNY, CDR2 SVGAGI (reference sequence). The CDR3 is 12 residues long. V was pared by 6 bases and J by 7 bases, with 10 bases between. This CDR3 is CASRDMENEQFF. CDR3 bases: TGTGCCAGCAGGGACATGGAGAATGAGCAGTTCTTC.

This chain links TRBV11-3 with TRBJ1-1; the D is unclear. Germline V gene sequence: CDR1 SGHNT, CDR2 YENEEA. Trimming cost V 0 bases and J 5 bases, with 7 bases left between them. CDR3 length equals 13 residues. In DNA form, the CDR3 reads TGTGCCAGCAGCTTAGAGTTCCGGACTGAAGCTTTCTTT. Encoded protein: CASSLEFRTEAFF.

This clone was seen more than once but under ten times. The chain carries TRBV7-9 and TRBJ1-1; D call uncertain. Between the trimmed V and J ends, which lost 6 bases and 3 bases, there was a span of 17 bases. Germline V lookup: CDR1 SEHNR, CDR2 FQNEAQ (reference sequence). This CDR3 comprises 15 residues. Here the CDR3 DNA reads TGTGCCAGCAGATCTACTCACGGGTCTTACACTGAAGCTTTCTTT. Translating it yields CASRSTHGSYTEAFF.

The rearrangement uses TRBV4-3 and TRBJ1-2; TRBD1 aligns across 11 bases. The CDR3 has 17 residues. The germline gives CDR1 LGHNA, CDR2 YSLEER. The V gene end was trimmed by 4 bases and the J gene end by 8 bases; junction bases not matched to a gene: 15. CDR3 protein: CASSRTGTGGTLLGYTF. The CDR3 DNA sequence: TGCGCCAGCAGCCGAACCGGGACAGGGGGGACCCTCTTGGGCTACACCTTC.

The rearrangement uses TRBV9 and TRBJ1-1, with unresolved D. Germline CDR1 is SGDLS and CDR2 is YYNGEE. V was trimmed by 3 bases and J by 5 bases, leaving 17 bases between them. The CDR3 extends over 15 amino acids. CDR3 sequence reads: CASSALLRVGTEAFF. The CDR3 DNA follows: TGTGCCAGCAGCGCGCTGTTGAGGGTAGGGACTGAAGCTTTCTTT. Full variable domain (remainder filled in from reference TRBV9 and TRBJ1-1): DSGVTQTPKHLITATGQRVTLRCSPRSGDLSVYWYQQSLDQGLQFLIQYYNGEERAKGNILERFSAQQFPDLHSELNLSSLELGDSALYFCASSALLRVGTEAFFGQGTRLTVV.

The chain uses TRBV14 and TRBJ1-1; D ambiguous. From germline, CDR1 is SGHDN and CDR2 FVKESK. Trimming took off 4 bases at V and 1 base at J, with 7 bases between the two ends. This CDR3 is built from 13 residues. CDR3: CASSPSPNTEAFF. The CDR3 bases are TGTGCCAGCAGCCCGTCCCCGAACACTGAAGCTTTCTTT.

J is TRBJ1-1 and V is TRBV5-1, with 7 bases fitting TRBD1. The CDR3 loop spans 15 amino acids. CDR1 is SGHRS, CDR2 YFSETQ, per germline. V dropped 4 bases and J dropped 3; count of bases not matched to a gene: 9. The CDR3 region is CASSPSRGLDTEAFF. CDR3 in DNA: TGCGCCAGCAGCCCCTCGAGGGGGCTCGACACTGAAGCTTTCTTT.

This sequence joins TRBV6-5 and TRBJ2-3; tentative D call: TRBD1 (6 bases). Trimming pared 0 bases from V and 0 bases from J, leaving 7 bases between. Germline V gives CDR1 MNHEY, CDR2 SVGAGI. The CDR3 extends over 15 amino acids. DNA of the CDR3: TGTGCCAGCAGTTACTCCGGGACAAGCACAGATACGCAGTATTTT. Its translation is CASSYSGTSTDTQYF.

This clone was detected a few times. This rearrangement joins TRBV7-3 to TRBJ2-5; 11 bases are a match to TRBD2. CDR3 size: 18 residues. Looked up from germline, CDR1 is SGHTA and CDR2 is FQGTGA. The V and J ends lost 1 base and 2 bases, in that order; junction bases with no gene match: 9. As DNA, the CDR3 is TGTGCCAGCAGCTTAAAAGGCTTGGCTAGCGGGGGGCAAGAGACCCAGTACTTC. This sequence encodes CASSLKGLASGGQETQYF.

V is TRBV6-5 and J is TRBJ2-7; 9 bases align to TRBD1. The CDR3 contains 15 residues. The germline gives CDR1 MNHEY, CDR2 SVGAGI. The V and J ends lost 5 bases and 0 bases, in that order; junction bases with no gene match: 5. Here the CDR3 DNA reads TGTGCCAGCAGTCCAGGGACAGGGAGCTCCTACGAGCAGTACTTC. Its protein product is CASSPGTGSSYEQYF.

This clone was recorded a few times. The chain couples TRBV4-3 to TRBJ1-1; D not certain. V was cut by 3 bases and J by 10 bases, with 18 bases left in between. The CDR3 is 14 amino acids. Germline values: CDR1 LGHNA, CDR2 YSLEER. The CDR3 DNA follows: TGCGCCAGCAGCCAGTTAACCGCCTCGGAGGGAGCTTTCTTT. This sequence encodes CASSQLTASEGAFF.

The gene calls are TRBV7-2 and TRBJ1-2; TRBD1 aligns across 7 bases. This CDR3 has 12 residues. CDR1 is SGHTA and CDR2 is FQGNSA in the germline V gene. V was pared by 4 bases and J by 13 bases, with 9 bases of the junction left unmatched. Here the CDR3 DNA reads TGTGCCAGCAGCTCCCTGCCAGGGGGTCCCACCTTC. It specifies CASSSLPGGPTF.

V gene TRBV5-4 combines with J gene TRBJ1-2, with D perhaps TRBD1 (5 bases). The germline V gene has CDR1 SGHNT and CDR2 YYREEE (reference sequence). This CDR3 is 17 amino acids long. V lost 2 bases, J lost 2 bases, and 19 bases lay in between. Here the CDR3 DNA reads TGTGCCAGCAGCTTTGCCGCCGACAGTCGTGGGAACTATGGCTACACCTTC. It encodes CASSFAADSRGNYGYTF.